Presented here are 30 T cell receptor beta chains from one specimen sequenced in a study of T cells in Graves' hyperthyroidism and ophthalmopathy. TCR beta CDR3 region amplification was performed from RNA transcripts. RT-PCR in the first round (using the HTBI primer set) targeted the TCR CDR3. TCRdb called the multiplex PCR reads again in MiXCR, with one record for every CDR3 protein. Altogether hundreds of thousands of distinct CDR3 sequences are present, roughly a third being singletons, with the ten largest covering about a third. Material for sequencing was blood. These receptors were obtained from a middle-aged woman with Graves' hyperthyroidism.

This chain connects TRBV10-3 to TRBJ1-2; 10 nucleotides match TRBD1. The CDR3 is made up of 14 amino acids. V dropped 8 bases and J dropped 5; count of bases not matched to a gene: 8. Germline V gene lookup returns CDR1 ENHRY and CDR2 SYGVKD. As DNA, the CDR3 is TGTGCCATCGGCGGGACAGGGGCCCTATATGGCTACACCTTC. This translates into CAIGGTGALYGYTF.

This clonotype was detected many times. The gene calls are TRBV19 and TRBJ1-5; no reliable D call. Germline-derived CDR1 and CDR2 are LNHDA and SQIVND (reference sequence). This CDR3 contains 14 residues. Trimming pared 0 bases from V and 6 bases from J, leaving 9 bases between. Here the CDR3 reads CASSIEGLGQPQHF. The CDR3 DNA reads as TGTGCCAGTAGTATAGAAGGTCTCGGTCAGCCCCAGCATTTT.

With respect to this clonotype: Since a much larger clone is just one base distant, this may be a read error. The genes are TRBV20-1 and TRBJ2-5; 8 nucleotides match TRBD1. Germline CDR1 reads DFQATT; CDR2 reads SNEGSKA (reference sequence). The CDR3 has 16 amino acids. The CDR3 protein is CNASTYRGKVLETQYF. The CDR3 coding sequence is TGCAATGCTAGCACATACAGGGGGAAAGTCTTGGAGACCCAGTACTTC.

The chain employs TRBV11-2 and TRBJ1-1, with a possible D match to TRBD1 (5 bases). This CDR3 is built from 12 residues. The germline V gene encodes CDR1 SGHAT and CDR2 FQNNGV. Trimming pared 6 bases from V and 11 bases from J, leaving 16 bases between. The CDR3 spells CASSLHPRGAFF. CDR3 DNA sequence: TGTGCCAGCAGTCTCCACCCCCGGGGGGCTTTCTTT.

This clonotype has just a few counts. This chain connects TRBV10-1 to TRBJ2-2; perhaps D is TRBD1 or TRBD2 (6 bases each). The V end was cut by 3 bases, the J end by 5 bases, with 13 bases between. This CDR3 has 15 residues. The germline gives CDR1 WNHNN, CDR2 SYGVQD (reference sequence). In DNA, the CDR3 is TGCGCCAGCAGTGAATCAGGGGCGGGGACCGGGGAGCTGTTTTTT. As protein: CASSESGAGTGELFF.

The chain joins TRBV29-1 to TRBJ1-2; 10 bases agree with TRBD1. This CDR3 comprises 15 residues. Germline assignment: CDR1 SQVTM and CDR2 ANQGSEA. The V gene end was trimmed by 7 bases and the J gene end by 8 bases; junction bases not matched to a gene: 16. CDR3 DNA: TGCAGCGAGAGACAGGGGGCCAGGCACAGAAAGGGCTACACCTTC. It encodes CSERQGARHRKGYTF. The full variable domain, with the rest looked up from reference TRBV29-1 and TRBJ1-2, is SAVISQKPSRDICQRGTSLTIQCQVDSQVTMMFWYRQQPGQSLTLIATANQGSEATYESGFVIDKFPISRPNLTFSTLTVSNMSPEDSSIYLCSERQGARHRKGYTFGSGTRLTVV.

This clonotype was detected ten times or more. This chain joins TRBV7-2 and TRBJ1-1; D might be TRBD1 (5 bases). V gave up 5 bases and J gave up 4 bases, with 20 bases separating them. The germline CDR1 and CDR2 sequences are SGHTA and FQGNSA. The CDR3 has 16 residues. The CDR3 region has the DNA TGTGCCAGCAGCCCAGAGTCCTTCGGGGCGGGCACTGAAGCTTTCTTT. Residues: CASSPESFGAGTEAFF. Full variable domain (outside the CDR3, taken from reference TRBV7-2 and TRBJ1-1): GAGVSQSPSNKVTEKGKDVELRCDPISGHTALYWYRQSLGQGLEFLIYFQGNSAPDKSGLPSDRFSAERTGGSVSTLTIQRTQQEDSAVYLCASSPESFGAGTEAFFGQGTRLTVV.

With respect to this clonotype: A much larger clone differs by one base, so this may be a read error. The rearrangement links TRBV7-9 to TRBJ2-5; no definite D call. CDR3 length equals 14 residues. Trimming pared 5 bases from V and 0 bases from J, leaving 10 bases between. CDR1 and CDR2 from the germline V gene are SEHNR and FQNEAQ (reference sequence). Written as DNA, the CDR3 is TGTGCCAGCAGCGACGGCAGGCACCAAGAGACCCAGTACTTC. Translating it yields CASSDGRHQETQYF.

This clonotype appeared a single time. The chain uses TRBV5-4 and TRBJ1-6; D unclear. This CDR3 contains 17 residues. Per germline, CDR1 SGHNT and CDR2 YYREEE (reference sequence). V lost 1 base and J 4 bases, leaving 15 bases between the germline ends. CDR3 sequence (DNA): TGTGCCAGCAGCTTGTACCTAACGGGTCCATATAATTCACCCCTCCACTTT. Amino acid sequence: CASSLYLTGPYNSPLHF. The entire variable domain, with the rest obtained from reference TRBV5-4 and TRBJ1-6, is as follows: ETGVTQSPTHLIKTRGQQVTLRCSSQSGHNTVSWYQQALGQGPQFIFQYYREEENGRGNFPPRFSGLQFPNYSSELNVNALELDDSALYLCASSLYLTGPYNSPLHFGNGTRLTVT.

The V gene is TRBV7-2, the J gene TRBJ1-2; 7 bases line up with TRBD1. CDR3 length equals 13 residues. J gave up 6 bases and V 5 bases, and 6 bases lay outside the gene matches. Germline lookup yields CDR1 SGHTA and CDR2 FQGNSA. CDR3 in amino acids: CASSVGGDDGYTF. The CDR3 DNA is TGTGCCAGCAGCGTAGGGGGCGACGATGGCTACACCTTC.

Concerning this clonotype itself: Just one base apart from a much larger clone, this may be a read error. This sequence joins TRBV19 and TRBJ1-1; D ambiguous. The CDR3 is 14 amino acids. V lost 5 bases to trimming and J lost 4 bases, with 14 bases between them. CDR1 is LNHDA and CDR2 is SQIVND in the germline V gene (reference sequence). The CDR3 bases are TGTGCCAGTAGTGAAACTTGGGTGAGCACTGAAGCTTTCTTT. It codes for CASSETWVSTEAFF.

This sequence joins TRBV7-4 and TRBJ2-5; no clear D. The closer fit of TRBJ2-1 to the DNA end suggests the J call may be wrong. This CDR3 has 14 amino acids. From germline, CDR1 is SGHVT and CDR2 SQSDAQ. CDR3 sequence: CASSVELPYNEQFF. DNA for the CDR3: TGTGCCAGCAGCGTAGAGCTACCTTACAATGAGCAGTTCTTC.

CDR3: CASSLEFPQGGNTIYF. DNA for the CDR3: TGTGCCAGCAGCTTGGAGTTTCCCCAGGGTGGAAACACCATATATTTT. The chain couples TRBV7-2 to TRBJ1-3; D might be TRBD1 (5 bases). Per germline, CDR1 SGHTA and CDR2 FQGNSA. The CDR3 consists of 16 residues. Trimming cost V 3 bases and J 3 bases, with 15 bases left between them.

Details on this clonotype: Given a much more abundant clone one base away, this may be a read error. The chain has TRBV6-1 and TRBJ2-5; D uncertain. The CDR3 is made up of 14 amino acids. Trimming left V 6 bases short and J 5 bases short, with 16 bases between. Germline loops: CDR1 MNHNS, CDR2 SASEGT. The CDR3 DNA is TGTGCCAGCAGGGAACGCTCAATTCGGGAGACCCAGTACTTC. It yields the protein CASRERSIRETQYF.

The chain has TRBV6-1 and TRBJ2-2, with D perhaps TRBD2 (6 bases). CDR3 length equals 15 residues. V shed 6 bases and J shed 5 bases, with 16 bases lying between them. Germline V gene sequence: CDR1 MNHNS, CDR2 SASEGT. CDR3 in amino acids: CASSLPAEGTGELFF. Written as DNA, the CDR3 is TGTGCCAGCAGCCTCCCGGCGGAGGGGACCGGGGAGCTGTTTTTT.

This chain links TRBV25-1 with TRBJ1-3; 9 bases map to TRBD1. The CDR3 length is 17 residues. Germline trimming cut 8 bases from V and 0 bases from J; bases unmatched to any gene: 11. Germline V gene sequence: CDR1 MGHDK, CDR2 SYGVNS. The CDR3 DNA is TGTGCCAGCTCACCAGGACAGGGGAGACACTCTGGAAACACCATATATTTT. Translated: CASSPGQGRHSGNTIYF.

The chain has TRBV4-3 and TRBJ1-5; 9 bases agree with TRBD1. CDR3 length: 14 residues. Germline values: CDR1 LGHNA, CDR2 YSLEER. Germline trimming cut 5 bases from V and 5 bases from J; bases unmatched to any gene: 4. In DNA form, the CDR3 reads TGCGCCAGCAGCTGGACAGGGGAATATCAGCCCCAGCATTTT. The encoded protein is CASSWTGEYQPQHF.

In this sample, this clonotype turned up many times. The chain couples TRBV6-5 to TRBJ2-7; D call uncertain. The CDR3 consists of 14 residues. V was clipped by 6 bases and J by 3 bases, with 15 bases between them. CDR1 and CDR2 (germline): MNHEY, SVGAGI. CDR3 protein: CASRSPTVVYEQYF. DNA for the CDR3: TGTGCCAGCAGATCTCCGACGGTGGTCTACGAGCAGTACTTC.

This clonotype came up many times. The genes are TRBV20-1 and TRBJ2-5, with D possibly being TRBD1 (5 bases). The CDR3 sequence is 12 residues long. Trimming took 3 bases from V and 3 from J, leaving 8 bases between them. Germline lookup yields CDR1 DFQATT and CDR2 SNEGSKA (reference sequence). DNA of the CDR3: TGCAGTGCTAGGGGGCAGGAAGAGACCCAGTACTTC. Residues: CSARGQEETQYF.

The chain is built from TRBV10-3 and TRBJ2-7, with a weak D call TRBD2 (5 bases). Trimming took off 4 bases at V and 3 bases at J, with 19 bases between the two ends. The length of the CDR3 is 16 residues. Per the germline V gene, CDR1 is ENHRY and CDR2 is SYGVKD. For the CDR3, the DNA is TGTGCCATCAGTGTTTCGGTACCGGGGAGTAGCTACGAGCAGTACTTC. Amino acid sequence: CAISVSVPGSSYEQYF.

V usage is TRBV6-1 and J usage is TRBJ1-1; D unresolved. The CDR3 is 17 residues long. Per germline, CDR1 MNHNS and CDR2 SASEGT. V was clipped by 4 bases and J by 0 bases, with 18 bases between them. The DNA for the CDR3 is TGTGCCAGCAGTGGGGTAGGAGGGCGGGATATGAACACTGAAGCTTTCTTT. It specifies CASSGVGGRDMNTEAFF.

About this clonotype itself: A much larger clone lies a single base off, so this may be a read error. The conserved phenylalanine or tryptophan is not found at the CDR3 terminus, so this likely reflects a read error. The chain carries TRBV5-4 and TRBJ1-1; 7 bases agree with TRBD1. CDR1 is SGHNT and CDR2 is YYREEE in the germline V gene (reference sequence). The CDR3 runs 12 residues. Germline trimming cut 10 bases from V and 4 bases from J; bases unmatched to any gene: 7. The CDR3 sequence: CALSTGFTEAFL. Written as DNA, the CDR3 is TGTGCCCTATCGACAGGGTTCACTGAAGCTTTCCTT.

The gene calls are TRBV19 and TRBJ1-1; tentatively, D is TRBD1 (5 bases). CDR1 LNHDA and CDR2 SQIVND come from the germline V gene (reference sequence). Trimming left V 9 bases short and J 5 bases short, with 19 bases between. There are 14 residues in the CDR3. CDR3 residues: CASRWGIQKTEAFF. The CDR3 bases are TGTGCCAGCCGGTGGGGGATTCAAAAAACTGAAGCTTTCTTT.

This clonotype was recorded at least ten times. The J gene is TRBJ1-5, the V gene TRBV3-1; the D gene is possibly TRBD1 (5 bases). Germline V CDR1 and CDR2: LGHDT, YNNKEL (reference sequence). The CDR3 contains 15 residues. Trimming took 0 bases from V and 6 from J, leaving 12 bases between them. CDR3 coding DNA: TGTGCCAGCAGCCAAGATGGGGCAGGCGGTCAGCCCCAGCATTTT. This sequence encodes CASSQDGAGGQPQHF.

This clonotype was seen at least ten times. The gene calls are TRBV7-9 and TRBJ2-5, with TRBD1 identical over 7 bases. This CDR3 contains 17 residues. V was clipped by 4 bases and J by 0 bases; unmatched bases: 11. The germline CDR1 and CDR2 sequences are SEHNR and FQNEAQ (reference sequence). CDR3 region: CASSSPRTGAYQETQYF. The CDR3 DNA reads as TGTGCCAGCAGCTCCCCCCGGACAGGAGCGTACCAAGAGACCCAGTACTTC.

As for this clonotype: This likely comes from a read error, as the CDR3 has no conserved phenylalanine or tryptophan at its end. The chain links TRBV20-1 to TRBJ1-1; no clear D. This CDR3 is built from 15 residues. Germline V gene sequence: CDR1 DFQATT, CDR2 SNEGSKA (reference sequence). V gave up 2 bases and J gave up 4 bases, with 17 bases separating them. The CDR3, as DNA: TGCAGTGCTAGATTAGTAACAAGGGCTTCCACTGAAGCTTTCTCT. Its protein product is CSARLVTRASTEAFS.

A note on this clonotype: With a much larger clone just one base away, this may be a read error. The genes are TRBV12-3 or TRBV12-4 and TRBJ2-6, with D possibly matching TRBD1 (5 bases). This CDR3 is built from 15 residues. The CDR3 protein is CASSPRPSGANVPTF. DNA for the CDR3: TGTGCCAGCAGTCCACGGCCCTCTGGGGCCAACGTCCCGACTTTC.

This clonotype was counted only a few times. The chain employs TRBV20-1 and TRBJ2-7; D ambiguous. Looked up from germline, CDR1 is DFQATT and CDR2 is SNEGSKA (reference sequence). V lost 0 bases and J 0 bases, leaving 12 bases between the germline ends. CDR3 length: 15 residues. CDR3 coding DNA: TGCAGTGCTAGAGATGGGCGCGTACCCTCCTACGAGCAGTACTTC. Its protein is CSARDGRVPSYEQYF.

In its sample, this clonotype was seen many times. This chain links TRBV6-6 with TRBJ2-7, with 9 bases lining up with TRBD2. The CDR3 is 13 residues long. Germline-derived CDR1 and CDR2 are MNHNY and SVGAGI (reference sequence). DNA of the CDR3: TGTGGCTCCTCGGGGCGGGAGGGCAACGAGCAGTACTTC. Amino acid sequence: CGSSGREGNEQYF.

This clonotype was picked up many times. This chain links TRBV4-1 with TRBJ2-5; 9 bases are shared with TRBD1. J lost 4 bases, V lost 4 bases, and 7 bases had no gene match. The CDR3 extends over 15 amino acids. Germline assignment: CDR1 MGHRA and CDR2 YSYEKL. This CDR3 is CASSPSGTGRETQYF. CDR3 bases: TGCGCCAGCAGCCCATCTGGGACAGGGCGAGAGACCCAGTACTTC.